The 28 T cell receptor beta chains below were found in one sample sequenced in a study of OX40 agonist ivuxolimab in advanced cancers. Method: immunoSEQ multiplex PCR; TCRdb's copy keeps in-frame clones and lacks some. Of about 22,000 clones listed, 79% are singletons. This specimen was CD4+ or CD8+ T cells sorted from blood, taken in a trial of the OX40 agonist ivuxolimab. All receptors come from an adult with an advanced solid tumor such as melanoma, head and neck, liver or kidney cancer.

The genes are TRBV6-1 and TRBJ2-5; D is unclear. With the DNA end fitting TRBJ2-7 better, the J assignment may be wrong. The germline V gene encodes CDR1 MNHNS and CDR2 SASEGT. The CDR3 consists of 14 residues. CDR3 protein: CASREIQRSYEQYF. The CDR3 DNA sequence: TGTGCCAGCAGGGAGATACAAAGGTCCTACGAGCAGTACTTC.

The chain has TRBV5-4 and TRBJ1-3, with D unresolved. The CDR3 is 14 amino acids. Trimming removed 8 bases from V and 1 base from J, with 13 bases in between. Germline CDR1 SGHNT, CDR2 YYREEE (reference sequence). The CDR3 is CASSSETSGNTIYF. The CDR3 DNA reads TGTGCCAGTTCATCCGAGACGTCTGGAAACACCATATATTTT.

In its sample, this clone was seen once. This sequence joins TRBV7-5 and TRBJ2-3; the table names TRBD1, a call not compared with the DNA. TRBV7-5 is tagged as a pseudogene. The CDR3 loop spans 15 amino acids. The CDR3 reads CVRNTTGASTDTQYF. CDR3 nucleotide sequence: TGTGTCAGAAATACGACAGGGGCTAGCACAGATACGCAGTATTTT.

In its sample, this clone was seen once. The J gene is TRBJ2-1, the V gene TRBV10-3; D remains ambiguous. The CDR3 spans 13 residues. V lost 8 bases and J 3 bases, leaving 11 bases between the germline ends. The germline V gene has CDR1 ENHRY and CDR2 SYGVKD. The CDR3 DNA sequence: TGTGCCATCGGGGTCGGGTTCTACAATGAGCAGTTCTTC. Amino acids: CAIGVGFYNEQFF.

V is TRBV2 and J is TRBJ1-2, with 7 bases aligning to TRBD1. V lost 6 bases and J lost 1; bases outside the gene matches: 5. CDR3 length equals 14 residues. In germline, CDR1 is SNHLY, CDR2 FYNNEI. As DNA, the CDR3 is TGTGCCAGCAGACCAGGGGGGTTTAACTATGGCTACACCTTC. Its protein product is CASRPGGFNYGYTF.

The rearrangement links TRBV29-1 to TRBJ2-1; the D is unclear. Germline-derived CDR1 and CDR2 are SQVTM and ANQGSEA. This CDR3 is 13 amino acids long. V was cut by 4 bases and J by 1 base, with 8 bases left in between. CDR3 sequence (DNA): TGCAGCGTTGTTCAAGTTTCCTACAATGAGCAGTTCTTC. This encodes CSVVQVSYNEQFF.

The chain recombines TRBV27 with TRBJ1-6, with D uncertain. The CDR3 has 14 residues. The germline gives CDR1 MNHEY, CDR2 SMNVEV (reference sequence). Trimming shortened V by 6 bases and J by 0 bases, and 6 bases separated the two germline ends. The CDR3 bases are TGTGCCAGCAGATACGGCTCCTATAATTCACCCCTCCACTTT. Amino acids: CASRYGSYNSPLHF.

This clone was seen only a few times. The J gene is TRBJ1-5, the V gene TRBV7-9; 8 bases match TRBD1. Losses at the gene ends were 6 bases for V and 5 bases for J; bases not matched to a gene: 3. CDR1 and CDR2 (germline): SEHNR, FQNEAQ (reference sequence). The CDR3 is 13 amino acids. The CDR3 here is CASSPQGDQPQHF. The CDR3 DNA reads as TGTGCCAGCAGTCCACAGGGGGATCAGCCCCAGCATTTT.

The gene calls are TRBV6-5 and TRBJ2-1; 8 bases are shared with TRBD2. V shed 4 bases, J shed 10 bases, and the junction held 12 bases outside the gene matches. Germline V gene lookup returns CDR1 MNHEY and CDR2 SVGAGI. The CDR3 contains 15 residues. The CDR3: CASSWRRGGPLEQFF. The CDR3 DNA follows: TGTGCCAGCAGTTGGCGACGCGGGGGGCCTTTAGAGCAGTTCTTC.

The chain joins TRBV5-1 to TRBJ2-3; D remains ambiguous. V was pared by 0 bases and J by 2 bases, with 10 bases between. The CDR3 length is 15 residues. Germline V gives CDR1 SGHRS, CDR2 YFSETQ. CDR3 amino acids: CASSLEGKHTDTQYF. Here the CDR3 DNA reads TGCGCCAGCAGCTTGGAAGGCAAGCACACAGATACGCAGTATTTT.

This chain joins TRBV4-1 and TRBJ1-5; D perhaps matches TRBD1 (6 bases). The CDR3 is 16 residues long. V was shortened by 5 bases and J by 7 bases, with 21 bases between the two germline ends. Germline V CDR1 and CDR2: MGHRA, YSYEKL. In DNA form, the CDR3 reads TGCGCCAGCAGCACTACAGCTGGGACACTTGGCCAGCCCCAGCATTTT. Its protein product is CASSTTAGTLGQPQHF.

The chain is built from TRBV28 and TRBJ2-1; 11 nucleotides match TRBD2. V trimming: 6 bases; J trimming: 5 bases; junction bases outside the gene matches: 6. Germline V gene lookup returns CDR1 MDHEN and CDR2 SYDVKM. The CDR3 runs 15 residues. Here the CDR3 reads CASSLTSGANNEQFF. The DNA of the CDR3 is TGTGCCAGCAGCCTGACTAGCGGGGCTAACAATGAGCAGTTCTTC.

This rearrangement joins TRBV5-1 to TRBJ1-2; D is undetermined. With 0 bases removed from V and 0 bases from J, the gap between germline ends came to 9 bases. Germline lookup yields CDR1 SGHRS and CDR2 YFSETQ. The CDR3 contains 15 residues. The CDR3 region has the DNA TGCGCCAGCAGCTTGGCAGCAGCTCCTAACTATGGCTACACCTTC. This codes for CASSLAAAPNYGYTF.

CDR3: CASSGFTSSYEQYF. The CDR3 bases are TGTGCCAGCAGTGGGTTTACATCGAGCTACGAGCAGTACTTC. This sequence joins TRBV6-1 and TRBJ2-7; unclear D gene. The V and J ends lost 4 bases and 3 bases respectively, with 13 bases between them. This CDR3 is 14 amino acids long. CDR1 is MNHNS and CDR2 is SASEGT in the germline V gene.

This sequence joins TRBV2 and TRBJ1-1; tentatively, D is TRBD1 (6 bases). Germline V CDR1 and CDR2: SNHLY, FYNNEI. Trimming pared 2 bases from V and 6 bases from J, leaving 10 bases between. This CDR3 has 13 residues. This CDR3 is CASSEWGGPEAFF. In nucleotides, the CDR3 is TGTGCCAGCAGTGAATGGGGGGGCCCTGAAGCTTTCTTT. Looking up the rest from reference TRBV2 and TRBJ1-1 gives the full variable domain: EPEVTQTPSHQVTQMGQEVILRCVPISNHLYFYWYRQILGQKVEFLVSFYNNEISEKSEIFDDQFSVERPDGSNFTLKIRSTKLEDSAMYFCASSEWGGPEAFFGQGTRLTVV.

The sample holds a few counts of this clone. V usage is TRBV10-1 and J usage is TRBJ1-4; unclear D gene. Trimming pared 3 bases from V and 8 bases from J, leaving 7 bases between. The CDR3 contains 12 residues. Germline V gene lookup returns CDR1 WNHNN and CDR2 SYGVQD (reference sequence). The CDR3 reads CASSDRPEKLFF. The DNA of the CDR3 is TGCGCCAGCAGTGACAGGCCCGAAAAACTGTTTTTT.

The chain uses TRBV5-1 and TRBJ2-3; D uncertain. Trimming removed 4 bases at V and 4 bases at J, with 7 bases between. CDR3 size: 12 residues. The germline V gene encodes CDR1 SGHRS and CDR2 YFSETQ. Here the CDR3 reads CASSLRADTQYF. CDR3 in DNA: TGCGCCAGCAGCCTTCGAGCAGATACGCAGTATTTT.

About this clone: One end of the junction fails to match germline, which may point to a read error. The chain has TRBV5-1 and TRBJ1-5, with D possibly being TRBD1 (5 bases). Germline V CDR1 and CDR2: SGHRS, YFSETQ. CDR3 length: 15 residues. CDR3 in DNA: TGTGCCAGCAGCTTCGGGGGGATCAGCAATCAGCCCCAGCATTTT. It specifies CASSFGGISNQPQHF.

This chain connects TRBV4-1 to TRBJ2-1; the D is unclear. Between the trimmed V and J ends, which lost 2 bases and 7 bases, there was a span of 12 bases. CDR3 length: 14 residues. Germline CDR1 and CDR2: MGHRA and YSYEKL. The CDR3 DNA reads as TGCGCCAGCAGCCAACTGCCCTTTGGAAATGAGCAGTTCTTC. It encodes CASSQLPFGNEQFF.

V usage is TRBV7-9 and J usage is TRBJ1-4; D is unclear. CDR1 SEHNR and CDR2 FQNEAQ come from the germline V gene (reference sequence). CDR3 size: 16 residues. Trimming took 5 bases from V and 6 from J, leaving 19 bases between them. The CDR3 is CASSAGPGERDEKLFF. CDR3 nucleotides: TGTGCCAGCAGCGCGGGCCCCGGGGAAAGGGATGAAAAACTGTTTTTT.

This clone counts as medium-sized. V usage is TRBV11-3 and J usage is TRBJ1-1; D may be TRBD1 (6 bases). The CDR3 spans 15 residues. V was shortened by 4 bases and J by 0 bases, with 12 bases between the two germline ends. Germline V gene data show CDR1 as SGHNT and CDR2 as YENEEA. CDR3 DNA: TGTGCCAGCAGCTGGGACACTAATATGAACACTGAAGCTTTCTTT. This encodes CASSWDTNMNTEAFF.

The V call is TRBV7-8, the J call TRBJ2-3, with D tentatively TRBD1 (5 bases). This CDR3 has 15 amino acids. Germline V gives CDR1 SGHVS, CDR2 FQNEAQ. Deletions cut 3 bases from V and 12 bases from J, with 22 bases between. The CDR3 here is CASSFQGHLGWAQYF. CDR3 DNA sequence: TGTGCCAGCAGCTTTCAAGGACACCTCGGTTGGGCCCAGTATTTT.

This clone has just a few counts. The gene calls are TRBV7-8 and TRBJ1-5; perhaps TRBD1 as D (5 bases). Germline V gives CDR1 SGHVS, CDR2 FQNEAQ. The ends were cut back, 4 bases at V and 6 bases at J, with 13 bases in the middle. The CDR3 extends over 14 amino acids. The CDR3, as DNA: TGTGCCAGCAGCTCCTGGGGCGAGGGTCAGCCCCAGCATTTT. This translates into CASSSWGEGQPQHF.

The rearrangement links TRBV29-1 to TRBJ2-1, with 8 positions matching TRBD1. With 7 bases clipped from V and 5 bases from J, the junction kept 7 bases outside the gene matches. Germline lookup yields CDR1 SQVTM and CDR2 ANQGSEA. The CDR3 sequence is 13 residues long. In nucleotides, the CDR3 is TGCAGCGGACGCGGACAGGGTGACAATGAGCAGTTCTTC. Its protein product is CSGRGQGDNEQFF.

The chain is built from TRBV5-1 and TRBJ1-2; D is possibly TRBD1 (5 bases). Germline assignment: CDR1 SGHRS and CDR2 YFSETQ. Between the trimmed V and J ends, which lost 7 bases and 8 bases, there was a span of 21 bases. The CDR3 spans 14 residues. The CDR3, as DNA: TGCGCCAGCGCCACGGACAAGGTGGGTTCCGGCTACACCTTC. Its protein product is CASATDKVGSGYTF.

This rearrangement joins TRBV7-9 to TRBJ2-5, with 8 nucleotides matching TRBD1. The CDR3 is 14 amino acids. The germline gives CDR1 SEHNR, CDR2 FQNEAQ (reference sequence). Trimming cost V 6 bases and J 4 bases; bases outside gene matches: 7. The CDR3 DNA is TGTGCCAGCAGATCGCAGGGGGCGGGAGAGACCCAGTACTTC. This sequence encodes CASRSQGAGETQYF.

The chain is built from TRBV30 and TRBJ2-3; 9 nucleotides match TRBD2. This CDR3 has 14 residues. Losses at the gene ends were 2 bases for V and 4 bases for J; bases not matched to a gene: 4. CDR1 and CDR2 (germline): GTSNPN, SVGIG (reference sequence). DNA of the CDR3: TGTGCCTGGAGTCCCGGGACTAGCTCAGATACGCAGTATTTT. Protein product: CAWSPGTSSDTQYF. Variable domain in full (rest from reference TRBV30 and TRBJ2-3): SQTIHQWPATLVQPVGSPLSLECTVEGTSNPNLYWYRQAAGRGLQLLFYSVGIGQISSEVPQNLSASRPQDRQFILSSKKLLLSDSGFYLCAWSPGTSSDTQYFGPGTRLTVL.

The chain has TRBV30 and TRBJ2-7; tentative D call: TRBD2 (5 bases). Trimming pared 1 base from V and 4 bases from J, leaving 11 bases between. This CDR3 has 13 amino acids. The germline CDR1 and CDR2 sequences are GTSNPN and SVGIG (reference sequence). CDR3 in DNA: TGTGCCTGGAGTGCATCGGGGAGTTACGAGCAGTACTTC. Its translation is CAWSASGSYEQYF.